This T cell receptor beta chain originates from a study of cytomegalovirus exposure and HLA in healthy donors. Findings of the study overall: Presence/absence analyses assumed roughly uniform sequencing depth across donors. Despite most TCR sequences being rare, some public TCRs occurred in many donors.

A multiplex PCR was run with 60 Vbeta primers and 13 Jbeta primers. Here immunoSEQ multiplex PCR was the method, and the copy in TCRdb shows in-frame clones only, minus some. The sample contains some 90,000 clones, around three quarters of which appear only once. The CDR3 is made up of 15 amino acids. The germline gives CDR1 MDHEN, CDR2 SYDVKM. V shed 3 bases and J 4 bases; nucleotides not matched to a gene: 4. As to this clone: Its specificity is not known.

The chain carries TRBV28 and TRBJ2-2; TRBD1 matches at 8 bases. The source is a man aged 35 to 55 in good health and CMV-seronegative. The sequenced material came from PBMCs. The CDR3 is CASSFSRGLTGELFF. The DNA for the CDR3 is TGTGCCAGCAGTTTCAGCAGGGGGCTCACCGGGGAGCTGTTTTTT.